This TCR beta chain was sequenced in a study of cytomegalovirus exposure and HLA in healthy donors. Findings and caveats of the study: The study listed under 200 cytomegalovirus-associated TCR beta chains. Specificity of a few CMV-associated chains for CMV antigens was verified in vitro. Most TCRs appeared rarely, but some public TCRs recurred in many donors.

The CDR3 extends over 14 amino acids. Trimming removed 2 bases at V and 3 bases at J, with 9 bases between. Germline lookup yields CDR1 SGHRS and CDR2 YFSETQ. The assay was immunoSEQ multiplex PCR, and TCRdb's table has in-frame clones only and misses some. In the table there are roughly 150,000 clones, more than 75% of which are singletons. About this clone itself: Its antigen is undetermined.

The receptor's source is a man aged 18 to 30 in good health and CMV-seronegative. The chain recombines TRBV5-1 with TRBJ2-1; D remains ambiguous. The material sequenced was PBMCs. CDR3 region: CASSLEVVYNEQFF. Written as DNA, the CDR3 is TGCGCCAGCAGCTTAGAGGTAGTCTACAATGAGCAGTTCTTC.